The subject of this entry is one TCR beta chain. The sample is drawn from a study of CXCR3-negative and CXCR3-positive naive CD8 T cells. CD45RO-CCR7+CD27+CD95- cells counted as naive CD8+ T cells. Each TRB cDNA library was prepared by 5' RACE (with UMI labels). From its re-call of the 5' RACE reads, TCRdb lists each CDR3 protein once, without DNA. The sample table includes some 130,000 distinct CDR3 sequences. Germline-derived CDR1 and CDR2 are SEHNR and FQNEAQ (reference sequence). There are 15 residues in the CDR3. This TCR was recovered from a human donor in good health. Some clones in this sample may be carry-over from other donors' samples. Specimen: naive CXCR3- CD8+ T cells from blood. As for subset: CD45RO-CCR7+CD27+CD95- naive CD8+ T cells lacking CXCR3 (TNR3-). The rearrangement uses TRBV7-9 and TRBJ2-4; TCRdb's D gene call, TRBD1, goes unchecked for lack of DNA. This CDR3 is CASSTQGGVKNIQYF.